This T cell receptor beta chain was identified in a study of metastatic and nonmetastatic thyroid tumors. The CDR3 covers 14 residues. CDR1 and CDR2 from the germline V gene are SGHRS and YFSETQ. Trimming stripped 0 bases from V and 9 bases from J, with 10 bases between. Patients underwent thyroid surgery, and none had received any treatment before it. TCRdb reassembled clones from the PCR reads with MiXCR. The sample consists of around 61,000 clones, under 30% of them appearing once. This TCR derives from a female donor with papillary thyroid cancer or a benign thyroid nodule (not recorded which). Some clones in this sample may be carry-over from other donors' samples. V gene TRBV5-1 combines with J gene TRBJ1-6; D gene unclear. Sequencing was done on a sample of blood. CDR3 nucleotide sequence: TGCGCCAGCAGCTTGGTCTCCCGTGCTTCACCCCTCCACTTT. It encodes CASSLVSRASPLHF.